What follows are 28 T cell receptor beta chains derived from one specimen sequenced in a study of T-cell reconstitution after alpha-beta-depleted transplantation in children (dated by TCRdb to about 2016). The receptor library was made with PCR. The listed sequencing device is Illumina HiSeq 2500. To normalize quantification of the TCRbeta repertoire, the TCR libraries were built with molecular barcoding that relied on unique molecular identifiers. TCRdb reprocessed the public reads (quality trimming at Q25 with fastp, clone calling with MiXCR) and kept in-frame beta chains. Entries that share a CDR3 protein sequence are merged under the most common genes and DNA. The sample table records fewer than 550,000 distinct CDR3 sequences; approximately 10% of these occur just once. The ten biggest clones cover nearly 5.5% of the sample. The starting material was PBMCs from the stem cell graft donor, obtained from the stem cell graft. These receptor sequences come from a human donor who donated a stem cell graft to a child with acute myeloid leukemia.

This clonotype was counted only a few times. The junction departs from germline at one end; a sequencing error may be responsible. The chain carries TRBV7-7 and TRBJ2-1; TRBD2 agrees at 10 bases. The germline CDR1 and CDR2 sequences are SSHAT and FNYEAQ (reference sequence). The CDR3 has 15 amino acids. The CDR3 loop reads CASSFQLAGGSEQFF. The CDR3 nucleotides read TGTGCTAGCAGTTTTCAATTAGCGGGAGGAAGCGAGCAGTTCTTC.

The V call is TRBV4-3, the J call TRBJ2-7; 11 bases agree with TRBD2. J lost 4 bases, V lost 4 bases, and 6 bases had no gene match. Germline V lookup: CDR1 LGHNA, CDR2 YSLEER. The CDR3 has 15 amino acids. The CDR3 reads CASSPGASGRYEQYF. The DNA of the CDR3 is TGCGCCAGCAGCCCTGGAGCTAGCGGGAGGTACGAGCAGTACTTC.

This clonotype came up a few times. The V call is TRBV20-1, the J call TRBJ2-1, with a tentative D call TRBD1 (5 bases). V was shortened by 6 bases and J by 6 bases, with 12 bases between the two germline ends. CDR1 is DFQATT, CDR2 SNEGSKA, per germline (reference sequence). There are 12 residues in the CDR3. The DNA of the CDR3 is TGCAGTGCCACCCCGCAGGGCAATGAGCAGTTCTTC. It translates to CSATPQGNEQFF.

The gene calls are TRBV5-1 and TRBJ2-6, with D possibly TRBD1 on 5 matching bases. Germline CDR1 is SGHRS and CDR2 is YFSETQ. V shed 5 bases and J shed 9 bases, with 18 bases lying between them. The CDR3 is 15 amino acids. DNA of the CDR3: TGCGCCAGCAGACCCCTACCCAGGGATGACAACGTCCTGACTTTC. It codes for CASRPLPRDDNVLTF. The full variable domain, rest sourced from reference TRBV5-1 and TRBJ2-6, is KAGVTQTPRYLIKTRGQQVTLSCSPISGHRSVSWYQQTPGQGLQFLFEYFSETQRNKGNFPGRFSGRQFSNSRSEMNVSTLELGDSALYLCASRPLPRDDNVLTFGAGSRLTVL.

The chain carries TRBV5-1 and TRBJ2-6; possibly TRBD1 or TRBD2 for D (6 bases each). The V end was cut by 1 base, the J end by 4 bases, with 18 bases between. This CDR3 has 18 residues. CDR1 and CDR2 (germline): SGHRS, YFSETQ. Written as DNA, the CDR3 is TGCGCCAGCAGCTTGCTTGGGGGGCCCATTCCCGGGGCCAACGTCCTGACTTTC. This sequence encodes CASSLLGGPIPGANVLTF.

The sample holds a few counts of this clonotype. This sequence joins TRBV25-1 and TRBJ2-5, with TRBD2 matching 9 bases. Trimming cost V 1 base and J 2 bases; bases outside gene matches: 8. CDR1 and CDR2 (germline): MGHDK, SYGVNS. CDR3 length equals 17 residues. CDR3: CASSEWSIAGEQETQYF. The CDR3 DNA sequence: TGTGCCAGCAGTGAATGGTCCATAGCGGGGGAGCAAGAGACCCAGTACTTC.

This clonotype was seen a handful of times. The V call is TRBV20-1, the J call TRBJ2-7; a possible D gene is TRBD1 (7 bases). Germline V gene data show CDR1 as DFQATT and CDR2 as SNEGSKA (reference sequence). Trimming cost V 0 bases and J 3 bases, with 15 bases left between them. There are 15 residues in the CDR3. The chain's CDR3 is CSAREYPQGGYEQYF. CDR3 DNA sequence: TGCAGTGCTAGAGAGTACCCGCAGGGGGGCTACGAGCAGTACTTC.

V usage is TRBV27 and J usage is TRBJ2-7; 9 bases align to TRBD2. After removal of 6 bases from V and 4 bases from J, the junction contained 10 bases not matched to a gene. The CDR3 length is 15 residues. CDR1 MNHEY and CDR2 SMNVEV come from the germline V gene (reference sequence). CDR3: CASSPEPSGNYEQYF. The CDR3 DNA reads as TGTGCCAGCAGCCCCGAACCTAGCGGGAATTACGAGCAGTACTTC.

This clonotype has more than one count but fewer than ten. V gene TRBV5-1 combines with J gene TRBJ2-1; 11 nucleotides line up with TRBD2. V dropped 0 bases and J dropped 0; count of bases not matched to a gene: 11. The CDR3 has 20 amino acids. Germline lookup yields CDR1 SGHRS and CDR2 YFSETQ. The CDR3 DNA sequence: TGCGCCAGCAGCTTGGGTCCGACTAGCGGGGCTACGAGCTCCTACAATGAGCAGTTCTTC. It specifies CASSLGPTSGATSSYNEQFF.

This CDR3 reads CASSTGTSGSIEQYF. CDR3 DNA: TGTGCCAGCAGCACCGGGACTAGCGGGAGTATCGAGCAGTACTTC. The V and J genes are TRBV9 and TRBJ2-7; 14 bases align to TRBD2. CDR1 is SGDLS, CDR2 YYNGEE, per germline. This CDR3 comprises 15 residues. The junction had 6 bases not matched to a gene; V was cut back by 4 bases and J by 6 bases. The complete variable domain, with remaining parts taken from reference TRBV9 and TRBJ2-7, reads DSGVTQTPKHLITATGQRVTLRCSPRSGDLSVYWYQQSLDQGLQFLIQYYNGEERAKGNILERFSAQQFPDLHSELNLSSLELGDSALYFCASSTGTSGSIEQYFGPGTRLTVT.

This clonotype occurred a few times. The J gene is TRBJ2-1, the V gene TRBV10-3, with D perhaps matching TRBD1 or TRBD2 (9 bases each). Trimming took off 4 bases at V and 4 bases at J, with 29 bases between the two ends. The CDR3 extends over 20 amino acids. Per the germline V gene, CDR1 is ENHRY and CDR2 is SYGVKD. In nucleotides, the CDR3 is TGTGCCATCAGTGGCAGGGACAGGGAACCTAGCGGGAAACCTTACAATGAGCAGTTCTTC. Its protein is CAISGRDREPSGKPYNEQFF.

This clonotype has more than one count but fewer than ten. CDR3 in amino acids: CASSAPARTSGRDEQFF. CDR3 coding DNA: TGTGCCAGCAGCGCACCAGCAAGAACTAGCGGGAGAGACGAGCAGTTCTTC. The V and J genes are TRBV7-6 and TRBJ2-1; 11 bases map to TRBD2. This CDR3 region has 17 residues. Germline V CDR1 and CDR2: SGHVS, FNYEAQ. Trimming removed 5 bases from V and 10 bases from J; junction bases left unmatched: 16.

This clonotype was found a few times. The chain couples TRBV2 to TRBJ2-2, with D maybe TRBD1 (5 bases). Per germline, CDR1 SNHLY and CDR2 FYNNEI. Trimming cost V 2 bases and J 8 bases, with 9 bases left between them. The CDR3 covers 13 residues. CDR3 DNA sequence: TGTGCCAGCAGTGAAAGGGGTATAGGGGAGCTGTTTTTT. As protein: CASSERGIGELFF. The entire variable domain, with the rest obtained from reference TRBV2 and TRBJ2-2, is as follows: EPEVTQTPSHQVTQMGQEVILRCVPISNHLYFYWYRQILGQKVEFLVSFYNNEISEKSEIFDDQFSVERPDGSNFTLKIRSTKLEDSAMYFCASSERGIGELFFGEGSRLTVL.

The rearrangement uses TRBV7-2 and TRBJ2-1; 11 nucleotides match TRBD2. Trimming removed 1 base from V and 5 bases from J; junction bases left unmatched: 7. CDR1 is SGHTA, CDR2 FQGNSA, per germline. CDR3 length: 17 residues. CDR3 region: CASSLVAGTSGNNEQFF. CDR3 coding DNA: TGTGCCAGCAGCTTAGTTGCCGGGACTAGCGGAAACAATGAGCAGTTCTTC.

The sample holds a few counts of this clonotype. CDR3 DNA: TGCGCCAGCAGCCCCGGGGGAGGGTTGGACAAAAACATTCAGTACTTC. It codes for CASSPGGGLDKNIQYF. The chain employs TRBV4-1 and TRBJ2-4; 7 bases line up with TRBD2. The V gene's germline CDR1 is MGHRA and CDR2 YSYEKL. Unmatched junction bases numbered 9, after V lost 4 bases and J lost 3 bases. This CDR3 comprises 16 residues.

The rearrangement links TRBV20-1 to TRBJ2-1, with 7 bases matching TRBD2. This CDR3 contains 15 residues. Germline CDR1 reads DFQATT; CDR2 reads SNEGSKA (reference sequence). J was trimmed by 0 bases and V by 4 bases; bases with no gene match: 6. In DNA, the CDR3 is TGCAGTGCTACCAAAGCGGGAAGCTCCTACAATGAGCAGTTCTTC. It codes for CSATKAGSSYNEQFF.

The CDR3 loop is CASSARAPNIQYF. In nucleotides, the CDR3 is TGTGCCAGCAGCGCACGGGCCCCTAACATTCAGTACTTC. V is TRBV7-2 and J is TRBJ2-4; D remains unclear. Deletions cut 5 bases from V and 7 bases from J, with 12 bases between. Germline V CDR1 and CDR2: SGHTA, FQGNSA. The CDR3 has 13 amino acids.

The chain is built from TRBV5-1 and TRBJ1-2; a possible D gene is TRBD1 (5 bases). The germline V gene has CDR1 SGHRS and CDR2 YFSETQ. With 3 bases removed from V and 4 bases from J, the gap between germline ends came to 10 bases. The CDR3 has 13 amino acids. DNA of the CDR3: TGCGCCAGCAGCTACGGGACCGGCTATGGCTACACCTTC. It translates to CASSYGTGYGYTF. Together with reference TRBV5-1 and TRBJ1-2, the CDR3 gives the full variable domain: KAGVTQTPRYLIKTRGQQVTLSCSPISGHRSVSWYQQTPGQGLQFLFEYFSETQRNKGNFPGRFSGRQFSNSRSEMNVSTLELGDSALYLCASSYGTGYGYTFGSGTRLTVV.

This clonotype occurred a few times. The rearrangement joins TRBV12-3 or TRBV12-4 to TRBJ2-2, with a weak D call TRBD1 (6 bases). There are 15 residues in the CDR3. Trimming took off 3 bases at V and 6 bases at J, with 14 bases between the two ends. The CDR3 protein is CASSFRSQGSGELFF. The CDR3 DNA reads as TGTGCCAGCAGTTTTCGGTCCCAGGGGTCCGGGGAGCTGTTTTTT.

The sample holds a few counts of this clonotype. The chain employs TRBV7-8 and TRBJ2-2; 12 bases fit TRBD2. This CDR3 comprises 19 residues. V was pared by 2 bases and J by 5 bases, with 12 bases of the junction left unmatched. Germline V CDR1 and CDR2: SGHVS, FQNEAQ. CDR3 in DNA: TGTGCCAGCAGCTTACAGCTAGCGGGGGGGGGAATTAGGACCGGGGAGCTGTTTTTT. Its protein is CASSLQLAGGGIRTGELFF.

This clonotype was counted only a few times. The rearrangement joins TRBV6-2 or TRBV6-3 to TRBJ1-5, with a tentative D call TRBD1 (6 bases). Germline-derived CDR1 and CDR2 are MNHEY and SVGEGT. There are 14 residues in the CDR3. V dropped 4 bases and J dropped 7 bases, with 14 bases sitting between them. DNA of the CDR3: TGTGCCAGCAGTTTCCCCCAGGGGTGGCAGCCCCAGCATTTT. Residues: CASSFPQGWQPQHF.

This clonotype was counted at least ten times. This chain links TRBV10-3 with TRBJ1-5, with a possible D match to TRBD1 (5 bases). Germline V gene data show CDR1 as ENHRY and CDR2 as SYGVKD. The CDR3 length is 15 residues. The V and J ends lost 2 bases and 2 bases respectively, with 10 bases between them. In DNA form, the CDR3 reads TGTGCCATCAGTGAGCTTGGAGGGGGCAATCAGCCCCAGCATTTT. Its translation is CAISELGGGNQPQHF.

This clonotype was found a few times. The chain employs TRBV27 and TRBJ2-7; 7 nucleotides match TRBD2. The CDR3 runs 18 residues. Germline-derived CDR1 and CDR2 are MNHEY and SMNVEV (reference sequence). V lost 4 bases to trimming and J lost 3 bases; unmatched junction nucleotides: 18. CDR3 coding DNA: TGTGCCAGCAGTTCCCCCTCCCGTCGGGGAGGGGCGAACTACGAGCAGTACTTC. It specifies CASSSPSRRGGANYEQYF.

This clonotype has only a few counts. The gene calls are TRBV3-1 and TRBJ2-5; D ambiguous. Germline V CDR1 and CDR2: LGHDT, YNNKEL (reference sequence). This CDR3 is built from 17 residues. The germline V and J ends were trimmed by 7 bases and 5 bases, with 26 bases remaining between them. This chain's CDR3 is CASTPGRLTRKSETQYF. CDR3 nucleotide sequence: TGTGCCAGCACGCCCGGTCGCCTGACCCGAAAATCGGAGACCCAGTACTTC.

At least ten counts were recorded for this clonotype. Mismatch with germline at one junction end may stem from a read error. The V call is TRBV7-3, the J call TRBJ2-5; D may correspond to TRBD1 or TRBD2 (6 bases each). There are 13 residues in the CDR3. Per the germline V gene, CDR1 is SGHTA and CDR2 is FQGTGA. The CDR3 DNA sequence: TGCGCCAGCAGTCTGGGGGCGGGGGAGACCCAGTACTTC. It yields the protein CASSLGAGETQYF.

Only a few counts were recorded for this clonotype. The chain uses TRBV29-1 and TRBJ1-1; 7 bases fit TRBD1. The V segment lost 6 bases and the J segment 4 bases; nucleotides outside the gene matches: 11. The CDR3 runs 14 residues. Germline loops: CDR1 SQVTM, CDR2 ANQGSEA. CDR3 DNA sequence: TGCAGCGTGGACGACAGGGCCATGGGCACTGAAGCTTTCTTT. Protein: CSVDDRAMGTEAFF.

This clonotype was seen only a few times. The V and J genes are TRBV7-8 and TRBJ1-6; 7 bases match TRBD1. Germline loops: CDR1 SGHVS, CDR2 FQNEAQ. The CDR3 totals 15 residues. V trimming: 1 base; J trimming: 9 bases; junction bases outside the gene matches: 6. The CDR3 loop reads CASSLGTGRPSPLHF. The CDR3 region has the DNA TGTGCCAGCAGCTTAGGGACAGGCAGGCCTTCACCCCTCCACTTT. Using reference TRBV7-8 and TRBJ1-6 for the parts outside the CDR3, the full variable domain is GAGVSQSPRYKVAKRGQDVALRCDPISGHVSLFWYQQALGQGPEFLTYFQNEAQLDKSGLPSDRFFAERPEGSVSTLKIQRTQQEDSAVYLCASSLGTGRPSPLHFGNGTRLTVT.

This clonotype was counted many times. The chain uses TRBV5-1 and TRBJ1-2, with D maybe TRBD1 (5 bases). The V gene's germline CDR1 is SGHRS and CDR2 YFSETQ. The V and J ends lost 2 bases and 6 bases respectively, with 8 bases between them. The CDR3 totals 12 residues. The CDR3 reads CASSFQGDGYTF. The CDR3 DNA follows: TGCGCCAGCAGCTTCCAGGGCGATGGCTACACCTTC.